This T cell receptor delta chain originates from a study of Vδ1+ human thymocytes. Study-wide results and limits: Despite high sort purity, roughly a fifth of thymic T cell receptor delta sequences were Vdelta2. Thymic TRG and TRD repertoires appeared highly polyclonal, with Gaussian CDR3 length distributions. Donors shared many TRG clonotypes but few TRD clonotypes.

Extracted RNA was reverse transcribed into cDNA. Multiplex PCR used pooled V-gene forward primers and a constant-region reverse primer to amplify CDR3s. TCRdb re-identified clones in the multiplex PCR reads via CATT. The sample consists of about 25,000 delta-chain clones, under 8.5% of them appearing once. Purity of the sorted Vdelta1+ thymocytes ranged from roughly 98% to 99.6%. A note on this clone: Its target is unknown.

The germline V gene has CDR1 TSWWSYY and CDR2 QGS. There are 19 residues in the CDR3. The ends were cut back, 0 bases at V and 0 bases at J, with 20 bases in the middle. V and J are TRDV1 and TRDJ1, with D possibly TRDD3 on 5 matching bases. The sequence derives from a girl under three years old who had congenital heart surgery. The sequencing sample was made of Vdelta1+ gamma-delta thymocytes from the thymus. Documented subset: FACS-sorted CD3+ TCRalphabeta- TCRVdelta1+ TCRVdelta2- thymocytes. The CDR3 DNA sequence: TGTGCTCTTGGGGAACTGTACCGCTTTTACGACTGGTACACCGATAAACTCATCTTT. It codes for CALGELYRFYDWYTDKLIF.